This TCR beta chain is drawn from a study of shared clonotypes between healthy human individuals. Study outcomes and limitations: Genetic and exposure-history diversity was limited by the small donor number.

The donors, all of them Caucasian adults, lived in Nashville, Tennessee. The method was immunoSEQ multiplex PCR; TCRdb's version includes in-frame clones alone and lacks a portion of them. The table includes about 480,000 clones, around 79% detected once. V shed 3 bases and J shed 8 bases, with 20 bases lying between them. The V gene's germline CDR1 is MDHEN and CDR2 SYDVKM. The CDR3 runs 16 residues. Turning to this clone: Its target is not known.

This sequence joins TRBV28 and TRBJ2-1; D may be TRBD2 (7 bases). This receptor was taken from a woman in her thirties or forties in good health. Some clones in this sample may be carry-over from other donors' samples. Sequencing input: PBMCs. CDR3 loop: CASSLRTSRGNDEQFF. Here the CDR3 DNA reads TGTGCCAGCAGTTTGCGGACTAGTAGGGGGAATGATGAGCAGTTCTTC.